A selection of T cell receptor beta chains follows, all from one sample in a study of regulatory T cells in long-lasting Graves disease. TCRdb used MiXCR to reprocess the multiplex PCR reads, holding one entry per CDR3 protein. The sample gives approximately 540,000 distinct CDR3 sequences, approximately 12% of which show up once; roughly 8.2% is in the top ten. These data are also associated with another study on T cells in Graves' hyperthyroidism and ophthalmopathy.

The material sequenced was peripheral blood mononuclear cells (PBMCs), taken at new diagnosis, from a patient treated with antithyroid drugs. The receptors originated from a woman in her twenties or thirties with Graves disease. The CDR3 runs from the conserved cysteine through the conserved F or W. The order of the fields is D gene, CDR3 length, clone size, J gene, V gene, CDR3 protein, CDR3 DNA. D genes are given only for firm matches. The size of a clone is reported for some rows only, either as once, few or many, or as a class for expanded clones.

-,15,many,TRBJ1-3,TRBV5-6,CASSRGLLSGNTIYF,TGTGCCAGCAGCCGCGGACTGCTCTCTGGAAACACCATATATTTT
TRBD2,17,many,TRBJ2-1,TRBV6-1,CASSEVSGSNRDNEQFF,TGTGCCAGCAGTGAAGTTAGCGGGAGTAATAGGGACAATGAGCAGTTCTTC
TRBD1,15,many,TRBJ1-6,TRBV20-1,CSASPLDRDNSPLHF,TGCAGTGCTTCCCCGTTGGACAGGGATAATTCACCCCTCCACTTT
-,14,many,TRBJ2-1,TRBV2,CASRPGTNYGVQFF,TGTGCCAGCAGGCCCGGGACCAATTATGGAGTGCAGTTCTTC
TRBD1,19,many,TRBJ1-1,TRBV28,CASSFSGGKGFWVNTEAFF,TGTGCCAGCAGTTTCTCAGGGGGTAAAGGTTTCTGGGTGAACACTGAAGCTTTCTTT
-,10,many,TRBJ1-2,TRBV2,CASKTVGYTF,TGTGCCAGCAAAACGGTTGGCTACACCTTC
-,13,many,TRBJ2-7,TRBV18,CASSPRQGGEQYF,TGTGCCAGCTCACCCCGGCAGGGGGGCGAGCAGTACTTC
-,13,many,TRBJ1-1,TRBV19,CASSIPKNTEAFF,TGTGCCAGTAGTATACCCAAGAACACTGAAGCTTTCTTT
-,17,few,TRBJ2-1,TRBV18,CASSPPLLETPRVEQFF,TGTGCCAGCTCACCACCTCTTCTTGAAACTCCACGGGTCGAGCAGTTCTTC
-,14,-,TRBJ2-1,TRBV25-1,CASSEIGLPNEQFF,TGTGCCAGCAGTGAAATTGGACTACCCAATGAGCAGTTCTTC
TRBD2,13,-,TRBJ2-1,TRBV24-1,CATADAGDNEQFF,TGTGCCACCGCTGACGCGGGGGACAATGAGCAGTTCTTC
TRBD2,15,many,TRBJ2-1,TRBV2,CASSGYSGRVNEQFF,TGTGCCAGCAGTGGATATAGCGGGAGGGTCAATGAGCAGTTCTTC
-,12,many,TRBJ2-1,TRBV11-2,CASSGLGREQFF,TGTGCCAGCTCCGGCCTTGGGCGTGAGCAGTTCTTC